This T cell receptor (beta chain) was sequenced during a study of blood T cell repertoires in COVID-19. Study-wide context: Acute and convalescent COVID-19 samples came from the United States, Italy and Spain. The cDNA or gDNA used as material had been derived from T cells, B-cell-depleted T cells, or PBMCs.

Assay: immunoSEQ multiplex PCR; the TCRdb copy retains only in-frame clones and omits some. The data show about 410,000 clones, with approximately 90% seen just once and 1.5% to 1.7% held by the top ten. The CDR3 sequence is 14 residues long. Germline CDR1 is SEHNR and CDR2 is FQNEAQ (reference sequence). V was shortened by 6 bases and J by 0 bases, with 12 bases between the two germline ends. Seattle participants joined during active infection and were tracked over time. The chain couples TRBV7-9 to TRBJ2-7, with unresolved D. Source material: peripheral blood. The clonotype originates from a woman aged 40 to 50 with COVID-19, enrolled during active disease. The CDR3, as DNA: TGTGCCAGCAGTCCAGGCTACCCCTCCTACGAGCAGTACTTC. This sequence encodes CASSPGYPSYEQYF.